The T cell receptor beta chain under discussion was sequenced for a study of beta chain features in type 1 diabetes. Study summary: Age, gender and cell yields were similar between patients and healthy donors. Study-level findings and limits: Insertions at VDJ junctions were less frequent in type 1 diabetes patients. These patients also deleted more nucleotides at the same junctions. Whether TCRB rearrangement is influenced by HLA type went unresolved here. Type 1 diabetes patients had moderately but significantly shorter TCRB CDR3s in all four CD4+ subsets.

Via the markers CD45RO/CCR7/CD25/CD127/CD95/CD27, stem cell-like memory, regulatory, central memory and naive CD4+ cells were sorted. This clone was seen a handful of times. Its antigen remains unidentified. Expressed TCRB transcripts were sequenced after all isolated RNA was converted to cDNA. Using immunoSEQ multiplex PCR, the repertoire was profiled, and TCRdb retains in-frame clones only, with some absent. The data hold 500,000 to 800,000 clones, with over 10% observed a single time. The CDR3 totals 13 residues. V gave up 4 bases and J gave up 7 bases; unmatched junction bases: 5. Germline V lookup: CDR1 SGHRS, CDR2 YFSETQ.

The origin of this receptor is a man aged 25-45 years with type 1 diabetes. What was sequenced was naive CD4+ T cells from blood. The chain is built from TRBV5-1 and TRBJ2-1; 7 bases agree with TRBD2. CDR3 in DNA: TGCGCCAGCAGCCTCGGGGGGATTAATGAGCAGTTCTTC. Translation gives CASSLGGINEQFF.